The source of this T cell receptor beta chain is a study of blood T cell repertoires in COVID-19. Overall study: Some COVID-19 samples were acute and others convalescent; all came from the United States, Italy and Spain.

Source study methods: Amplification with reference gene primers provided the estimates of nucleated cell counts. Here immunoSEQ multiplex PCR was the method, and the copy in TCRdb shows in-frame clones only, minus some. The D gene and trimming were derived from the DNA, and the V and J assignments and clone size from that table. The sample yields a few hundred thousand clones, about 90% seen once. Germline V gene lookup returns CDR1 LNHDA and CDR2 SQIVND (reference sequence). With 5 bases removed from V and 0 bases from J, the gap between germline ends came to 11 bases. This CDR3 has 14 residues. During active infection, Seattle patients enrolled and were then monitored through disease.

The TCR originated in a woman between 25 and 40 years old with COVID-19, enrolled during active disease. The chain employs TRBV19 and TRBJ2-7, with D possibly matching TRBD1 (5 bases). Sample: peripheral blood. The CDR3 loop is CASSDTGLSYEQYF. Here the CDR3 DNA reads TGTGCCAGTAGTGATACAGGTCTCTCCTACGAGCAGTACTTC. The entire variable domain, with the rest obtained from reference TRBV19 and TRBJ2-7, is as follows: DGGITQSPKYLFRKEGQNVTLSCEQNLNHDAMYWYRQDPGQGLRLIYYSQIVNDFQKGDIAEGYSVSREKKESFPLTVTSAQKNPTAFYLCASSDTGLSYEQYFGPGTRLTVT.